The rows below give T cell receptor beta chains drawn from one sample of a study of blood T cell repertoires in COVID-19. The method was immunoSEQ multiplex PCR; TCRdb's version includes in-frame clones alone and lacks a portion of them. The data show 90,000 to 150,000 clones, about 79% seen once. What was sequenced was peripheral blood. The receptors derive from a woman of 80 years or more with acute or convalescent COVID-19. Each CDR3 is given with its conserved first and last residue. The D gene is left open where the match is weak. Clone size appears in some rows only: once, few, many, or a class for an expanded clone.

V	size	J	D	DNA	CDR3
TRBV6-5	-	TRBJ1-3	TRBD1	TGTGCCAGCAGTTTGGACAGGGGGCCTGGAAACACCATATATTTT	CASSLDRGPGNTIYF
TRBV7-3	-	TRBJ1-1	-	TGTGCCAGCAGCCCGGGGAGGGGGAACACTGAAGCTTTCTTT	CASSPGRGNTEAFF
TRBV19	-	TRBJ1-3	-	TGTGCCAGTAGTATACTTGGACAGCCCCGTCTCACCATATATTTT	CASSILGQPRLTIYF
TRBV5-4	-	TRBJ1-6	-	TGTGCCAGCAGCTTTCGAGACATTGGTTCACCCCTCCACTTT	CASSFRDIGSPLHF
TRBV5-6	once	TRBJ1-2	-	TGTGCCAGCGAAACCTGGGGGGAGCGGGGCTACACCTTC	CASETWGERGYTF
TRBV19	-	TRBJ1-2	TRBD1	TGTGCCAGTAGCCCCGGGACAGGAGTGACTGGCTACACCTTC	CASSPGTGVTGYTF
TRBV3-1/TRBV3-2	-	TRBJ2-7	TRBD2	TGTGCCAGCAGCCAAGGCTTGGGGAGCGGGGGCTTTTACGAGCAGTACTTC	CASSQGLGSGGFYEQYF
TRBV20-1	-	TRBJ1-1	TRBD1	TGCAGTGCTAATGACAGGGGGCTGAACACTGAAGCTTTCTTT	CSANDRGLNTEAFF
TRBV5-1	-	TRBJ2-1	TRBD2	TGCGCCAGCAGCCGGGGACTAGCGGCTTACAATGAGCAGTTCTTC	CASSRGLAAYNEQFF
TRBV9	medium-sized	TRBJ1-6	-	TGTGCCAGCAGCCCCCGGGAGAATTCACCCCTCCACTTT	CASSPRENSPLHF
TRBV27	few	TRBJ1-6	-	TGTGCCAGCAGTTTCGGCCTGCGGGGTAATTCACCCCTCCACTTT	CASSFGLRGNSPLHF
TRBV2	-	TRBJ1-6	-	TGTGCCAGCAATTTCGATGCGGGACGGGTGGATTCACCCCTCCACTTT	CASNFDAGRVDSPLHF
TRBV6-5	-	TRBJ1-6	-	TGTGCCAGCAGGGGGAGCTCCTATAATTCACCCCTCCACTTT	CASRGSSYNSPLHF
TRBV5-1	-	TRBJ2-2	TRBD1	TGCGCCAGCAGCCCGGGACAGGGTATCGGCACCGGGGAGCTGTTTTTT	CASSPGQGIGTGELFF
TRBV5-4	-	TRBJ1-2	TRBD1	TGTGCCAGCAGCGCGACAACAGGGGGCGCGGGAGGCTACACCTTC	CASSATTGGAGGYTF
TRBV23-1	few	TRBJ2-7	-	TGCGCCAGCAGTCAAACCCCACAGGGCATCGACGAGCAGTACTTC	CASSQTPQGIDEQYF
TRBV7-2	-	TRBJ2-2	TRBD1	TGTGCCAGCAGCTTAGGACAGGGTCGCACCGGGGAGCTGTTTTTT	CASSLGQGRTGELFF
TRBV2	-	TRBJ2-2	-	TGTGCCAGCATCAGGGAGAACACCGGGGAGCTGTTTTTT	CASIRENTGELFF
TRBV5-4	-	TRBJ1-1	TRBD1	TGTGCCAGCAGCTTCACACCTTGGACAGGACGCACTGAAGCTTTCTTT	CASSFTPWTGRTEAFF
TRBV4-2	-	TRBJ2-7	TRBD2	TGTGCCAGCAGCCAAGGGGGGACTAGCGTTGACGAGCAGTACTTC	CASSQGGTSVDEQYF
TRBV7-2	-	TRBJ1-6	TRBD1	TGTGCCAGCAGCCGGGACAGGGCAAAATCACCCCTCCACTTT	CASSRDRAKSPLHF
TRBV27	-	TRBJ2-1	TRBD2	TGTGCCAGCAGACCAGCGGGGCGACCCTACAATGAGCAGTTCTTC	CASRPAGRPYNEQFF
TRBV30	-	TRBJ1-6	-	TGTGCCTGGAGAGGTGGCGGGGGCTCACCCCTCCACTTT	CAWRGGGGSPLHF
TRBV5-1	-	TRBJ1-2	TRBD1	TGCGCCAGCAGCCCACGGGACAGTGACTATGGCTACACCTTC	CASSPRDSDYGYTF
TRBV5-1	once	TRBJ1-1	TRBD1	TGCGCCAGCAGCTCCCTGGGACAGGGGAACACTGAAGCTTTCTTT	CASSSLGQGNTEAFF
TRBV5-4	-	TRBJ1-1	TRBD1	TGTGCCAGCAGCACAAGACAGGGGGCAAACACTGAAGCTTTCTTT	CASSTRQGANTEAFF
TRBV21-1	once	TRBJ1-1	-	TGTGCCAGCAGCAAACGGGGGGGGAACACTGAAGCTTTCTTT	CASSKRGGNTEAFF
TRBV27	-	TRBJ2-2	TRBD2	TGTGCCAGCAGGCGTAGCGGGGGGAACACCGGGGAGCTGTTTTTT	CASRRSGGNTGELFF
TRBV7-9	-	TRBJ2-5	TRBD2	TGTGCCAGCAGCTCCCTGAGCGGGGTAGAGACCCAGTACTTC	CASSSLSGVETQYF
TRBV2	few	TRBJ2-3	-	TGTGCCAGCATTCTGAACAGGATCACAGATACGCAGTATTTT	CASILNRITDTQYF
TRBV5-1	-	TRBJ2-2	TRBD1	TGCGCCAGCAGCTTGGGGGTTCAGGGGGCGAACACCGGGGAGCTGTTTTTT	CASSLGVQGANTGELFF
TRBV7-2	-	TRBJ1-3	-	TGTGCCAGCAGCTCTCAGACAGCCTACTGGATGGGTAACACCATATATTTT	CASSSQTAYWMGNTIYF
TRBV18	-	TRBJ1-1	TRBD1	TGTGCCAGCTCCCTCGGGACAGCTCTCACTGAAGCTTTCTTT	CASSLGTALTEAFF
TRBV7-9	-	TRBJ2-7	TRBD2	TGTGCCAGCAGCTTAAGTTCTAGCGGGGCCTACGAGCAGTACTTC	CASSLSSSGAYEQYF
TRBV3-1/TRBV3-2	-	TRBJ2-3	-	TGTGCCAGCAGCCGCCGGAGGTTCACAGATACGCAGTATTTT	CASSRRRFTDTQYF
TRBV5-1	-	TRBJ1-1	TRBD1	TGCGCCAGCAGCCTGGGGACAGGTGACACTGAAGCTTTCTTT	CASSLGTGDTEAFF
TRBV12-3/TRBV12-4	-	TRBJ1-1	-	TGTGCCAGCAGTCAGTCAGGGATCACTGAAGCTTTCTTT	CASSQSGITEAFF
TRBV9	-	TRBJ2-3	TRBD2	TGTGCCAGCAGCGTCACCAGCGGGGGCACAGATACGCAGTATTTT	CASSVTSGGTDTQYF